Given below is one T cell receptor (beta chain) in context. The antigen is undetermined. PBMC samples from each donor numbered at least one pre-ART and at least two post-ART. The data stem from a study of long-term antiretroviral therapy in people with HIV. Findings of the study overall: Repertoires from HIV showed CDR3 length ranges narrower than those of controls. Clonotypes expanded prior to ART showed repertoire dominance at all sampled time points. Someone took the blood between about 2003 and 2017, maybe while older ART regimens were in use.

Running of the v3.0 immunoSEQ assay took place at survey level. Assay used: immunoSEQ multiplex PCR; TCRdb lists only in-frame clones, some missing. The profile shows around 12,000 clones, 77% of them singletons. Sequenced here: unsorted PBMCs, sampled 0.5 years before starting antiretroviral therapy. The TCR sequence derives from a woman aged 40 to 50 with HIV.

The CDR3: CASSLTGKGSYNEQFF. The CDR3 region has the DNA TGTGCCAGCAGCTTGACAGGAAAAGGATCCTACAATGAGCAGTTCTTC. The rearrangement uses TRBV5-4 and TRBJ2-1; possible D gene TRBD1, 5 bases. The CDR3 has 16 amino acids. V dropped 1 base and J dropped 1 base, with 12 bases sitting between them. Germline CDR1 reads SGHNT; CDR2 reads YYREEE (reference sequence).